This T cell receptor beta chain was documented in a study of T-cell memory formation after mild COVID-19. About this clonotype itself: The antigen remains unidentified.

Each CDR3 protein is one row after TCRdb ran MiXCR on the 5' RACE reads. Among 500,000 to 650,000 distinct CDR3 sequences, roughly 22% were seen once, and the ten largest hold under 8.5%. Germline V gene data show CDR1 as SGHRS and CDR2 as YFSETQ. The CDR3 sequence is 14 residues long. V lost 4 bases and J 1 base, leaving 8 bases between the germline ends. The study's findings and limits: Contracting clones from day 15 to 85 had balanced CD4/CD8; later expanders favoured CD4+.

Source material: PBMCs or a T cell subset sorted from them (not recorded which). The rearrangement links TRBV5-1 to TRBJ2-2, with no clear D. The clonotype comes from an adult woman who had mild COVID-19 (a few samples of this study predate the infection). Cell type and time point are not known. The CDR3 DNA reads as TGCGCCAGCAGCGGTCCCCAGAACACCGGGGAGCTGTTTTTT. Translated, it gives CASSGPQNTGELFF.